One sample yielded the 32 T cell receptor beta chains listed below, sequenced in a study of high-grade serous ovarian cancer treatment subgroups. Tumor samples were obtained before definitive surgery or chemotherapy. The method was immunoSEQ multiplex PCR; TCRdb's version includes in-frame clones alone and lacks a portion of them. This table has 4,500 or so clones, approximately 80% appearing once. The sequenced sample was tumor tissue. The receptor source for this set is a human donor with high-grade serous ovarian cancer.

The chain combines TRBV2 with TRBJ2-5, with D possibly being TRBD1 (6 bases). This CDR3 has 13 amino acids. The germline gives CDR1 SNHLY, CDR2 FYNNEI. Trimming shortened V by 7 bases and J by 0 bases, and 9 bases separated the two germline ends. Written as DNA, the CDR3 is TGTGCCAGCAATGACAGGTACCAAGAGACCCAGTACTTC. This sequence encodes CASNDRYQETQYF.

V gene TRBV18 combines with J gene TRBJ2-7; 10 nucleotides agree with TRBD1. V dropped 3 bases and J dropped 0; count of bases not matched to a gene: 2. CDR3 length: 15 residues. Germline values: CDR1 KGHSH, CDR2 LQKENI. The CDR3 loop reads CASSPGTGASYEQYF. The CDR3 DNA reads as TGTGCCAGCTCACCCGGGACAGGGGCCTCCTACGAGCAGTACTTC.

This chain links TRBV4-3 with TRBJ2-5; 8 bases fit TRBD2. Germline V gene lookup returns CDR1 LGHNA and CDR2 YSLEER. CDR3 length equals 15 residues. V trimming: 5 bases; J trimming: 0 bases; junction bases outside the gene matches: 5. CDR3 amino acids: CASSRSGGDQETQYF. DNA for the CDR3: TGCGCCAGCAGCAGGAGCGGGGGCGACCAAGAGACCCAGTACTTC.

V and J are TRBV5-5 and TRBJ2-7; a weak D match, TRBD1 (5 bases). Germline V gives CDR1 SGHKS, CDR2 YYEKEE (reference sequence). V was shortened by 2 bases and J by 2 bases, with 8 bases between the two germline ends. The length of the CDR3 is 13 residues. The CDR3 reads CASSLVGPYEQYF. CDR3 coding DNA: TGTGCCAGCAGCTTAGTGGGGCCCTACGAGCAGTACTTC.

This chain uses TRBV5-1 with TRBJ2-5; 10 nucleotides match TRBD1. Germline trimming cut 4 bases from V and 3 bases from J; bases unmatched to any gene: 6. CDR1 SGHRS and CDR2 YFSETQ come from the germline V gene. The CDR3 extends over 15 amino acids. Here the CDR3 DNA reads TGCGCCAGCAGCCGCGAAGGGACAGGGGAAGAGACCCAGTACTTC. It encodes CASSREGTGEETQYF.

The rearrangement joins TRBV29-1 to TRBJ1-2; D not resolved. The germline V gene has CDR1 SQVTM and CDR2 ANQGSEA. This CDR3 is 15 amino acids long. Trimming removed 6 bases at V and 7 bases at J, with 24 bases between. The CDR3 is CSVPIPGRRSPGYTF. The CDR3 nucleotides are TGCAGCGTGCCCATCCCCGGCAGAAGATCCCCTGGCTACACCTTC.

This chain connects TRBV5-8 to TRBJ2-5; D call uncertain. The V end was cut by 4 bases, the J end by 4 bases, with 20 bases between. This CDR3 is 16 amino acids long. The V gene's germline CDR1 is SGHTS and CDR2 YDEGEE. The DNA for the CDR3 is TGTGCCAGCAGCGCGTACGACGTGGGAACTGTAGAGACCCAGTACTTC. This gives the protein CASSAYDVGTVETQYF.

This clone has only a few counts. This rearrangement joins TRBV2 to TRBJ1-2; 12 bases line up with TRBD1. Per germline, CDR1 SNHLY and CDR2 FYNNEI. CDR3 length: 14 residues. The ends lost 8 bases at V and 2 bases at J; junction bases unmatched: 3. Here the CDR3 DNA reads TGTGCCAGCGGGGGACAGGGGGCGAACTATGGCTACACCTTC. As protein: CASGGQGANYGYTF.

This clone has just one count. V usage is TRBV4-2 and J usage is TRBJ2-4; no reliable D call. Trimming removed 0 bases from V and 8 bases from J, with 14 bases in between. Per the germline V gene, CDR1 is LGHNA and CDR2 is YNFKEQ. The CDR3 covers 15 residues. The CDR3: CASSQDPGPRDIQYF. CDR3 DNA: TGTGCCAGCAGCCAAGACCCTGGACCTCGCGACATTCAGTACTTC.

The chain employs TRBV6-1 and TRBJ2-6; unclear D gene. The CDR3 extends over 13 amino acids. The ends were cut back, 7 bases at V and 4 bases at J, with 8 bases in the middle. Germline CDR1 and CDR2: MNHNS and SASEGT. The CDR3 DNA sequence: TGTGCCAGCAAGAGTTCCGGGGCCAACGTCCTGACTTTC. This sequence encodes CASKSSGANVLTF.

The DNA of the CDR3 is TGTGCCAGCAGCCCGCTAGCGGGGGTCGCTTATCGCACCGGGGAGCTGTTTTTT. This sequence encodes CASSPLAGVAYRTGELFF. The rearrangement uses TRBV7-2 and TRBJ2-2; the match to TRBD2 covers 10 bases. The CDR3 loop spans 18 amino acids. Germline V gene data show CDR1 as SGHTA and CDR2 as FQGNSA. With V trimmed by 5 bases and J by 4 bases, 13 bases remained unmatched.

The V gene is TRBV7-8, the J gene TRBJ1-4; 7 bases align to TRBD1. CDR3 length: 15 residues. The J segment lost 6 bases and the V segment lost 0 bases, leaving 4 bases of the junction unmatched. From germline, CDR1 is SGHVS and CDR2 FQNEAQ. The CDR3 DNA is TGTGCCAGCAGCTTAGCCCATGGACAGGATGAAAAACTGTTTTTT. Its protein is CASSLAHGQDEKLFF.

This clone was counted a single time. The J gene is TRBJ2-1, the V gene TRBV14; D unclear. Germline values: CDR1 SGHDN, CDR2 FVKESK. With 3 bases removed from V and 5 bases from J, the gap between germline ends came to 8 bases. The CDR3 consists of 13 residues. CDR3: CASSQTWHNEQFF. As DNA, the CDR3 is TGTGCCAGCAGCCAGACATGGCACAATGAGCAGTTCTTC.

The chain carries TRBV30 and TRBJ2-3; 8 positions agree with TRBD2. The CDR3 has 14 residues. Germline CDR1 is GTSNPN and CDR2 is SVGIG (reference sequence). The trim removed 3 bases at V and 7 bases at J, leaving 9 bases unmatched. CDR3 protein: CAWSEKGGGNTQYF. CDR3 in DNA: TGTGCCTGGAGCGAAAAGGGCGGGGGGAATACGCAGTATTTT.

This chain connects TRBV21-1 to TRBJ2-5; TRBD1 is the table's D call and was not checked against the DNA. The DNA matches TRBJ2-7 better at its end, which makes the J call doubtful. TRBV21-1 is labeled a pseudogene. CDR3 length equals 15 residues. The CDR3 spells CASSGQTGGTYEQYF. The CDR3 nucleotides read TGTGCCAGCAGCGGACAGACAGGCGGAACCTACGAGCAGTACTTC.

The chain carries TRBV7-8 and TRBJ2-7; TRBD2 agrees at 7 bases. The germline V gene has CDR1 SGHVS and CDR2 FQNEAQ. Unmatched junction bases numbered 2, after V lost 0 bases and J lost 6 bases. The CDR3 is 13 residues long. The CDR3 region has the DNA TGTGCCAGCAGCTTAGCGACGGGGGGCGAGCAGTACTTC. Protein product: CASSLATGGEQYF.

The V gene is TRBV18, the J gene TRBJ2-7; no clear D. The CDR3 sequence is 13 residues long. The V end lost 4 bases, the J end lost 3 bases, and 10 bases lay between the germline ends. Germline loops: CDR1 KGHSH, CDR2 LQKENI. CDR3 protein: CASSQGALYEQYF. CDR3 nucleotide sequence: TGTGCCAGCTCACAGGGTGCACTCTACGAGCAGTACTTC.

This clone appeared a single time. The chain links TRBV7-3 to TRBJ2-1; 9 bases are shared with TRBD2. This CDR3 has 15 amino acids. V shed 2 bases and J 6 bases; nucleotides not matched to a gene: 5. In germline, CDR1 is SGHTA, CDR2 FQGTGA. CDR3 in amino acids: CASSLLSGGPNEQFF. The CDR3 DNA reads TGTGCCAGCAGCTTACTAAGCGGGGGGCCCAATGAGCAGTTCTTC.

The chain carries TRBV7-8 and TRBJ2-1, with TRBD2 identical over 8 bases. V was pared by 9 bases and J by 10 bases, with 11 bases of the junction left unmatched. Germline V gene data show CDR1 as SGHVS and CDR2 as FQNEAQ. The length of the CDR3 is 13 residues. The CDR3, as DNA: TGTGCCAGTACGGGGGGGCCTCTCTCCGAGCAGTTCTTC. It is translated as CASTGGPLSEQFF.

This chain joins TRBV5-1 and TRBJ2-3; possibly TRBD2 for D (7 bases). CDR3 length: 16 amino acids. The V end lost 1 base, the J end lost 4 bases, and 16 bases lay between the germline ends. Germline V lookup: CDR1 SGHRS, CDR2 YFSETQ. CDR3 region: CASSLLGAGAPDTQYF. DNA for the CDR3: TGCGCCAGCAGCTTGCTCGGGGCGGGGGCCCCAGATACGCAGTATTTT.

The DNA for the CDR3 is TGTGCCAGCAGTCTCCAGGGGGCGCAAGAGACCCAGTACTTC. Protein product: CASSLQGAQETQYF. The chain is built from TRBV7-9 and TRBJ2-5; 8 positions agree with TRBD1. The germline V gene has CDR1 SEHNR and CDR2 FQNEAQ (reference sequence). Trimming took 6 bases from V and 2 from J; bases not matched to a gene: 5. This CDR3 has 14 amino acids.

The rearrangement links TRBV6-1 to TRBJ1-1, with 9 positions matching TRBD1. Per the germline V gene, CDR1 is MNHNS and CDR2 is SASEGT. Losses at the gene ends were 8 bases for V and 7 bases for J; bases not matched to a gene: 5. This CDR3 contains 12 residues. CDR3 residues: CASRRTGDEAFF. The CDR3, as DNA: TGTGCCAGCCGCCGGACAGGGGATGAAGCTTTCTTT.

This rearrangement joins TRBV5-1 to TRBJ1-1; TRBD1 matches at 7 bases. The CDR3 has 15 amino acids. Germline assignment: CDR1 SGHRS and CDR2 YFSETQ. Trimming removed 4 bases from V and 0 bases from J; junction bases left unmatched: 6. The chain's CDR3 is CASSPGTALNTEAFF. For the CDR3, the DNA is TGCGCCAGCAGCCCTGGGACAGCCCTGAACACTGAAGCTTTCTTT.

This clone was found a few times. Written as DNA, the CDR3 is TGTGCCAGTCTACAGGGTAATAATTCACCCCTCCACTTT. This gives the protein CASLQGNNSPLHF. V is TRBV6-6 and J is TRBJ1-6, with a possible D match to TRBD1 (6 bases). This CDR3 is built from 13 residues. The germline V and J ends were trimmed by 9 bases and 5 bases, with 11 bases remaining between them. Germline values: CDR1 MNHNY, CDR2 SVGAGI (reference sequence).

Only one count was recorded for this clone. The chain links TRBV6-5 to TRBJ1-2; D perhaps matches TRBD1 (6 bases). The CDR3 is made up of 12 amino acids. Trimming removed 9 bases from V and 4 bases from J, with 12 bases in between. Per germline, CDR1 MNHEY and CDR2 SVGAGI. The CDR3: CASGMGAYGYTF. The CDR3 DNA is TGTGCCAGTGGTATGGGGGCCTATGGCTACACCTTC.

The sample holds one count of this clone. This chain uses TRBV7-6 with TRBJ2-7; D is undetermined. Looked up from germline, CDR1 is SGHVS and CDR2 is FNYEAQ. CDR3 size: 12 residues. The V gene lost 2 bases and the J gene lost 7 bases, with 9 bases spanning the gap. The CDR3 protein is CASSLRVGEQYF. Here the CDR3 DNA reads TGTGCCAGCAGCTTAAGGGTCGGAGAGCAGTACTTC.

The V call is TRBV5-6, the J call TRBJ1-2, with D possibly matching TRBD1 (5 bases). The V and J ends lost 1 base and 3 bases respectively, with 10 bases between them. Looked up from germline, CDR1 is SGHDT and CDR2 is YYEEEE. The CDR3 runs 14 residues. The CDR3 is CASSLKGLDYGYTF. The CDR3 DNA reads as TGTGCCAGCAGCTTGAAGGGGTTAGACTATGGCTACACCTTC.

V and J are TRBV19 and TRBJ1-1; weak D call: TRBD1 (5 bases). CDR3 length: 15 residues. Germline-derived CDR1 and CDR2 are LNHDA and SQIVND (reference sequence). V shed 4 bases and J shed 0 bases, with 12 bases lying between them. As DNA, the CDR3 is TGTGCCAGTAGTACCCCAGGGTTGGTGAACACTGAAGCTTTCTTT. Translation gives CASSTPGLVNTEAFF.

The chain employs TRBV11-2 and TRBJ2-7; 11 nucleotides match TRBD1. J lost 6 bases, V lost 5 bases, and 6 bases had no gene match. The CDR3 runs 14 residues. Germline lookup yields CDR1 SGHAT and CDR2 FQNNGV. This chain's CDR3 is CASSPGTGGGEQYF. The CDR3 DNA reads TGTGCCAGCAGCCCCGGGACAGGGGGTGGCGAGCAGTACTTC.

The CDR3 loop reads CASSRTSGPSYNEQFF. Written as DNA, the CDR3 is TGTGCCAGTAGCAGGACTAGCGGGCCCTCCTACAATGAGCAGTTCTTC. The chain combines TRBV19 with TRBJ2-1; TRBD2 matches at 11 bases. J gave up 0 bases and V 6 bases, and 4 bases lay outside the gene matches. Germline lookup yields CDR1 LNHDA and CDR2 SQIVND (reference sequence). The CDR3 covers 16 residues.

Within the sample, this clone is large. The chain links TRBV18 to TRBJ2-4; 12 bases fit TRBD1. The CDR3 sequence is 15 residues long. Trimming removed 3 bases from V and 5 bases from J; junction bases left unmatched: 2. Germline-derived CDR1 and CDR2 are KGHSH and LQKENI. The CDR3 is CASSPGTGGENIQYF. The CDR3 DNA reads TGTGCCAGCTCACCTGGGACAGGGGGCGAAAACATTCAGTACTTC.

The J gene is TRBJ2-7, the V gene TRBV12-1. TRBV12-1 counts as a pseudogene. CDR3 length: 13 residues. This CDR3 is CASSDPPPHEQYF. DNA for the CDR3: TGTGCCAGCAGCGACCCACCCCCCCACGAGCAGTACTTC.